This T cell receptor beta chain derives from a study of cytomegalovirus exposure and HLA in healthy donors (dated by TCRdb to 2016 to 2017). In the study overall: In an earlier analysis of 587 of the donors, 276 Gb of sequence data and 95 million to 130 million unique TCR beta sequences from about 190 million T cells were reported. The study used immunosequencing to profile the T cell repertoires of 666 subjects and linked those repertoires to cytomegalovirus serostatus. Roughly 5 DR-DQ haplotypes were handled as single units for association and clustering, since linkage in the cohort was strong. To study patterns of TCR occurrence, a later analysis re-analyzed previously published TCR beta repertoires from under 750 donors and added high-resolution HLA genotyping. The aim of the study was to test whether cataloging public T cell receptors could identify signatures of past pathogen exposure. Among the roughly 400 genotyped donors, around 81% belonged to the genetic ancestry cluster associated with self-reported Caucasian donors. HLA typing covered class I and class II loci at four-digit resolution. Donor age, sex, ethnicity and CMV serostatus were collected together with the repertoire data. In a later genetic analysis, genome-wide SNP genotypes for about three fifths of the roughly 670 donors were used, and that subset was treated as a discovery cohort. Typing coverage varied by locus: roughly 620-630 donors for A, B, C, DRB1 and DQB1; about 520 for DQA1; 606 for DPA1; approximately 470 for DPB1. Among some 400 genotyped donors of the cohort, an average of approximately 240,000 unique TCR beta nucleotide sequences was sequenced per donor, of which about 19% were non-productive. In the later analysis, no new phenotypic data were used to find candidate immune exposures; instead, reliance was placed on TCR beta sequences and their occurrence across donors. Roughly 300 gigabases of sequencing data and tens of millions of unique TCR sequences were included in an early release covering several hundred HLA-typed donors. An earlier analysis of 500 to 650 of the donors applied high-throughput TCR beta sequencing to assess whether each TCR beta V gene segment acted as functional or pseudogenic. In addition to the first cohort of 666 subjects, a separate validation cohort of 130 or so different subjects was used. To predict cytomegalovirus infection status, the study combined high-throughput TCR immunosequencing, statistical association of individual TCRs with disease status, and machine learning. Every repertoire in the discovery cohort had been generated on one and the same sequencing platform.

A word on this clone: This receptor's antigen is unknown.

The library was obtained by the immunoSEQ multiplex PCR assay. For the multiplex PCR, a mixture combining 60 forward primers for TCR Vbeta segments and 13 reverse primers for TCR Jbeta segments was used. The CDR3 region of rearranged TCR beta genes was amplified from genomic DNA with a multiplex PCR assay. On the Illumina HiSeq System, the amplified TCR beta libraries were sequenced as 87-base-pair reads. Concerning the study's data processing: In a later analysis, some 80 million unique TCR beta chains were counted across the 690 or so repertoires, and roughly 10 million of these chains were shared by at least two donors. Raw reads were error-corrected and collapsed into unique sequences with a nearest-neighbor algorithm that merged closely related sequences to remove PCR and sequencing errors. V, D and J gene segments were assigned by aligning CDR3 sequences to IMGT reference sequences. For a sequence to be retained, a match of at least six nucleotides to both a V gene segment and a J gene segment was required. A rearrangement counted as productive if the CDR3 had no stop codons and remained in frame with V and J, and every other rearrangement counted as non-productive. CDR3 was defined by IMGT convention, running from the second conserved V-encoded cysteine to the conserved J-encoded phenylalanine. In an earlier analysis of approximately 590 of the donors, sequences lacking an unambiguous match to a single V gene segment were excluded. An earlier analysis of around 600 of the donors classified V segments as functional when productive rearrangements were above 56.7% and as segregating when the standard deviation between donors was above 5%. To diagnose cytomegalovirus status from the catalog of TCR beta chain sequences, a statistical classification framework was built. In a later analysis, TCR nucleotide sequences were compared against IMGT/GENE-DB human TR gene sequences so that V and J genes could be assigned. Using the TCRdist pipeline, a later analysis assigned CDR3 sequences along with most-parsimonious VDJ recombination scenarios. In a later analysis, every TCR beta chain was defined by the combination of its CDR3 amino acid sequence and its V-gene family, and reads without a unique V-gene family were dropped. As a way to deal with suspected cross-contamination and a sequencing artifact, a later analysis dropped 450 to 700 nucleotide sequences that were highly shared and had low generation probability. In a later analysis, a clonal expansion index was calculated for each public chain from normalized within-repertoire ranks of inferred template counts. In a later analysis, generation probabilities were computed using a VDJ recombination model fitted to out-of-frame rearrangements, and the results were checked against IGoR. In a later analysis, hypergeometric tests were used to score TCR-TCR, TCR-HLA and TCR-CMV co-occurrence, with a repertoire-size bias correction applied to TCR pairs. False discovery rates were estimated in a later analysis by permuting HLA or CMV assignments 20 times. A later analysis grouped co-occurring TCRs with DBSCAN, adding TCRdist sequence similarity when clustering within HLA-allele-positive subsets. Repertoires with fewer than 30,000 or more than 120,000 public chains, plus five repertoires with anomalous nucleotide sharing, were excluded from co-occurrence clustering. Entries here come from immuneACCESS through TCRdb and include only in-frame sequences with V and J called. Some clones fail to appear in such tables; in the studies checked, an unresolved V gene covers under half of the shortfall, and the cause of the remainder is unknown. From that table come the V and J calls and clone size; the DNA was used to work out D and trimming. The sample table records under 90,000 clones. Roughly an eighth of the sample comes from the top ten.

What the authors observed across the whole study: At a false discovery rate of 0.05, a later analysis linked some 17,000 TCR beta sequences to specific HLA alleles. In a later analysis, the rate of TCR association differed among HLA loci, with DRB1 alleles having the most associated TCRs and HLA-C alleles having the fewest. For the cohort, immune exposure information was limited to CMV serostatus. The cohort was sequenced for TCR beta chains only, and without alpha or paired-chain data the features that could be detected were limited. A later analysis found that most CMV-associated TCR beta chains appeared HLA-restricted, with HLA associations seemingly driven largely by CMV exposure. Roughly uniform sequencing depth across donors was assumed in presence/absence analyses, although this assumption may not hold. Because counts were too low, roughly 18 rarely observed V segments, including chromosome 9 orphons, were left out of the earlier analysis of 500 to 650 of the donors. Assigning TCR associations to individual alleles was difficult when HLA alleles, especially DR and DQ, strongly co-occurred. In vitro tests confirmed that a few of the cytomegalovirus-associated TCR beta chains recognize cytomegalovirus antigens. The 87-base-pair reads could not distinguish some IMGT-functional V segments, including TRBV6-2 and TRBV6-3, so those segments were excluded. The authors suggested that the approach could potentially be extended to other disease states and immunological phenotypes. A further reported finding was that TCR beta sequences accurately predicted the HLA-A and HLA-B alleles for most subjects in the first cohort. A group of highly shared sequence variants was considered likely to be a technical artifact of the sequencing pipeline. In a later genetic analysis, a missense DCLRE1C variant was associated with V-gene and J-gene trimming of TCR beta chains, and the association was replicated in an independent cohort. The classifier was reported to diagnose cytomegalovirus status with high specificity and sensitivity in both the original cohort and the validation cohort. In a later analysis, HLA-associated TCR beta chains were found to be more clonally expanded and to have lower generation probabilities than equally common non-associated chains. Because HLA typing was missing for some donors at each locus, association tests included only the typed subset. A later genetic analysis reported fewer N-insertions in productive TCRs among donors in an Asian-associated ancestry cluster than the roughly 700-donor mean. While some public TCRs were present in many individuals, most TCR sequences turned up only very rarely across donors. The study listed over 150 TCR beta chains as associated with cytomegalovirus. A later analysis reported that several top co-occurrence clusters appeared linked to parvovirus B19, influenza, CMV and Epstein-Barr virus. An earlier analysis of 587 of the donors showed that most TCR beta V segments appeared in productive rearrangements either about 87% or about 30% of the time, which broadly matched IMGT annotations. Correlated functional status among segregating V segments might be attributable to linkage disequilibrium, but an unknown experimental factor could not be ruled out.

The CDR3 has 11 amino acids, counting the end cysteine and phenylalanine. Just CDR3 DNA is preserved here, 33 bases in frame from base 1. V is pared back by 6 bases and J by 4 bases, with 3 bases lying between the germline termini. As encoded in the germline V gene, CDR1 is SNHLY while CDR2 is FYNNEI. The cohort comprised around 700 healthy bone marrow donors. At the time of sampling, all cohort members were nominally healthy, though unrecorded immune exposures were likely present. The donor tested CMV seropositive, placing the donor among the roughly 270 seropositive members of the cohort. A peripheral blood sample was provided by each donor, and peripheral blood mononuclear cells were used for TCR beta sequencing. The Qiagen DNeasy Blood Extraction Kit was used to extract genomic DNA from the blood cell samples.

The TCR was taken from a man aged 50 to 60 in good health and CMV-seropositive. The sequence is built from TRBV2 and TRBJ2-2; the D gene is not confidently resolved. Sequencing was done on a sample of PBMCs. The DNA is TGTGCCAGCAGCTCCACCGGGGAGCTGTTTTTT. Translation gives CASSSTGELFF. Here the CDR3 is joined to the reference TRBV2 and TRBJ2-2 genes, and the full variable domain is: EPEVTQTPSHQVTQMGQEVILRCVPISNHLYFYWYRQILGQKVEFLVSFYNNEISEKSEIFDDQFSVERPDGSNFTLKIRSTKLEDSAMYFCASSSTGELFFGEGSRLTVL.